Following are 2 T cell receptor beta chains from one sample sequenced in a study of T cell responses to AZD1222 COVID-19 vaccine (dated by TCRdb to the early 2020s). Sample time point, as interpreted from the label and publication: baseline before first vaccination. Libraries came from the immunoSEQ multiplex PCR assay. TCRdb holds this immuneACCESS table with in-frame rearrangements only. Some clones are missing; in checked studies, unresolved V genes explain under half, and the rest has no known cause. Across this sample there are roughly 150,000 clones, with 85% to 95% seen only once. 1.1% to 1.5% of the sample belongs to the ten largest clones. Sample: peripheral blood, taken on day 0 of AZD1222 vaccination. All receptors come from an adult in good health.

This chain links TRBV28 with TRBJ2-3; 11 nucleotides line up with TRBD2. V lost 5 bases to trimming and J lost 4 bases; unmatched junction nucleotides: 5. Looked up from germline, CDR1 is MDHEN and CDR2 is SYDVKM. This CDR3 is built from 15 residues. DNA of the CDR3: TGTGCCAGCAGTCCCCTAGCGGGAGGCGCAGATACGCAGTATTTT. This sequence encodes CASSPLAGGADTQYF.

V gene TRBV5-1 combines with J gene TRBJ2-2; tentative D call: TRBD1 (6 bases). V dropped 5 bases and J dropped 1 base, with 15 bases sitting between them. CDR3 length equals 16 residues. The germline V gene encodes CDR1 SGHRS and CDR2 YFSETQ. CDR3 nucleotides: TGCGCCAGCAGTCATCAGGGGCCTAAGAACACCGGGGAGCTGTTTTTT. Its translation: CASSHQGPKNTGELFF.